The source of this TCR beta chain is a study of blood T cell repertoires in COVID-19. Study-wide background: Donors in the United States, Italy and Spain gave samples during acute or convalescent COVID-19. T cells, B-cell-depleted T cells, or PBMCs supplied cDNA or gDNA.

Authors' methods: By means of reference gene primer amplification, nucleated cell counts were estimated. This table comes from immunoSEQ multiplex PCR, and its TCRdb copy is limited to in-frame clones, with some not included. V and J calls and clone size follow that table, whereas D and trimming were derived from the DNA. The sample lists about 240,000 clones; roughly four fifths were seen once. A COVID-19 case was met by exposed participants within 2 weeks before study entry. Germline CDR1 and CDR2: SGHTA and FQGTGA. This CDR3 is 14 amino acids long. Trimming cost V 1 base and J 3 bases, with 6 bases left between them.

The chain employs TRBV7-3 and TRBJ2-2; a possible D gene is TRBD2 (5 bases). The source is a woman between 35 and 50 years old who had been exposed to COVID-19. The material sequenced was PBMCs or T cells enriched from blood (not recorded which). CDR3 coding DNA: TGTGCCAGCAGCTTAATCGGGGACACCGGGGAGCTGTTTTTT. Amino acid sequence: CASSLIGDTGELFF.